The sequence of this T cell receptor (beta chain) was determined in a study of T-cell reconstitution after alpha-beta-depleted transplantation in children. This clonotype was observed at least ten times. At one of its ends the junction is not consistent with the germline gene, which may arise from a read error. CDR1 and CDR2 from the germline V gene are SGDLS and YYNGEE. The CDR3 is 12 amino acids. It was with unique molecular identifiers that the TCRbeta library was prepared. TCRdb processed the PCR reads anew with MiXCR; each CDR3 protein has one entry. This repertoire shows roughly 610,000 distinct CDR3 sequences, about 10% found once; its top ten account for roughly 4%.

Sequencing was performed on PBMCs from the stem cell graft donor, taken from the stem cell graft. The rearrangement joins TRBV9 to TRBJ1-4; 8 bases line up with TRBD1. The source is a human donor who donated a stem cell graft to a child with acute myeloid leukemia. The CDR3 loop reads CASRGRKEKLFF. CDR3 sequence (DNA): TGTGCGAGCAGGGGGCGTAAGGAAAAACTGTTTTTT.